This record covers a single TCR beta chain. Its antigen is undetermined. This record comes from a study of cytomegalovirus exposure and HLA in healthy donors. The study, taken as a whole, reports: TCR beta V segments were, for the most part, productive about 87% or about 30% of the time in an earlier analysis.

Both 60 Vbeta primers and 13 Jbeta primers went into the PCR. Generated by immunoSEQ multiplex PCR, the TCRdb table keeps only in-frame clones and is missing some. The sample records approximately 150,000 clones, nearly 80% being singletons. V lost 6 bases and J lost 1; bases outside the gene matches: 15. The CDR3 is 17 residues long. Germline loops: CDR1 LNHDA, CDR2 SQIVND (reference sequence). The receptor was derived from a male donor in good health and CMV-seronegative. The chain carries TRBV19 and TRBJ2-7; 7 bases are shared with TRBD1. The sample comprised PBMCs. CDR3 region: CASSLVRRGGRSYEQYF. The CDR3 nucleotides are TGTGCCAGTAGCTTAGTACGTCGAGGGGGCAGGTCCTACGAGCAGTACTTC.